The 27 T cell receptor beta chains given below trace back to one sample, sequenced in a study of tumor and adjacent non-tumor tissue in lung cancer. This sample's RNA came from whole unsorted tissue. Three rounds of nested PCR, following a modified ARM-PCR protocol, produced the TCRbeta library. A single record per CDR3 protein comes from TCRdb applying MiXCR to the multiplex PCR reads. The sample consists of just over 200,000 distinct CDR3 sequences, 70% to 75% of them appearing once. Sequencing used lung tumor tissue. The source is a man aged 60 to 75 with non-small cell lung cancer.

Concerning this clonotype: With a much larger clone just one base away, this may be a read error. The CDR3 loop reads CSSSSTGTQDYGYTF. CDR3 bases: TGTTCCAGCAGCTCAACCGGGACACAAGACTATGGCTACACCTTC. This rearrangement joins TRBV5-5 to TRBJ1-2; D might be TRBD1 (6 bases). The CDR3 is 15 residues long. From germline, CDR1 is SGHKS and CDR2 YYEKEE (reference sequence).

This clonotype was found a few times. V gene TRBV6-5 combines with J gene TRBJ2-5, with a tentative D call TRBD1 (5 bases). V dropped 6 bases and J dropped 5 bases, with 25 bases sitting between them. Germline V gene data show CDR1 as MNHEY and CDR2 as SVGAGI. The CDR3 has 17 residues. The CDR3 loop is CASRTLGTGPKTETQYF. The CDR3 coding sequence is TGTGCCAGCAGGACGCTGGGCACAGGCCCCAAGACGGAGACCCAGTACTTC.

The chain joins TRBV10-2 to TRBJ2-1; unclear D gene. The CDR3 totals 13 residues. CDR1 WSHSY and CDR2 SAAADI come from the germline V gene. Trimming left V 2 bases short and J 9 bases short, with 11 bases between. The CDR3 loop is CASSEGVLGEQFF. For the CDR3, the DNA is TGCGCCAGCAGTGAGGGGGTGCTGGGTGAGCAGTTCTTC.

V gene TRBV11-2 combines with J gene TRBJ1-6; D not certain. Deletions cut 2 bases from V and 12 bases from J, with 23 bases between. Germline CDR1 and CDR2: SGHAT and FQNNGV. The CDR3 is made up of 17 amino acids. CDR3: CASSLYPTDAFKLPLHF. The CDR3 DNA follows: TGTGCCAGCAGCTTATACCCCACGGACGCATTTAAGCTACCCCTCCACTTT.

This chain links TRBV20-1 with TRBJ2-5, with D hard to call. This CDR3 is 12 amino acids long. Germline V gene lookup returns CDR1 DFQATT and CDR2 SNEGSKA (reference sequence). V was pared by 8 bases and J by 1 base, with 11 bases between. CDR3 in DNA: TGCAGTACTACAGTGGGCCAAGAGACCCAGTACTTC. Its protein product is CSTTVGQETQYF.

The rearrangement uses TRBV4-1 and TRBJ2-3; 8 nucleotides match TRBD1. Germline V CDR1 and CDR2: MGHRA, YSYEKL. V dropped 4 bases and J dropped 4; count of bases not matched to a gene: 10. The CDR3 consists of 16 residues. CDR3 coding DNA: TGCGCCAGCAGCCTAGATAGGACAGGGTGGGCAGATACGCAGTATTTT. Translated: CASSLDRTGWADTQYF.

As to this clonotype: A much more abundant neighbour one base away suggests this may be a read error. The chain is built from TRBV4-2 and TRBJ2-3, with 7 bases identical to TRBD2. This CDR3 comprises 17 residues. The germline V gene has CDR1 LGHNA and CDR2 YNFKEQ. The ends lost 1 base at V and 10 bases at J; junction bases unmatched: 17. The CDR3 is CASSQANEGGSVPAQYF. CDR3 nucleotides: TGTGCCAGCAGCCAAGCAAATGAGGGAGGGTCGGTCCCTGCGCAGTATTTT.

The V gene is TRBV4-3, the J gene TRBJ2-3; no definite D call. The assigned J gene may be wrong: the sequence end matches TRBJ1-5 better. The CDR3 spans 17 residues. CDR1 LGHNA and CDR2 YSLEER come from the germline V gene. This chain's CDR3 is CASSQDRGLWAIDTQHF. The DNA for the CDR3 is TGCGCCAGCAGCCAAGATCGAGGCTTATGGGCCATAGATACGCAGCATTTT.

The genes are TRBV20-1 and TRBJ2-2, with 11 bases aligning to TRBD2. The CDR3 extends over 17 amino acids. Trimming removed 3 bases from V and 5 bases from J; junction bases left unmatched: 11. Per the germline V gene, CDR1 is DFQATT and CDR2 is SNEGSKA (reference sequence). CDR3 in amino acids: CSARDVSGRAGTGELFF. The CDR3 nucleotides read TGCAGTGCTAGGGATGTTAGCGGGAGGGCCGGGACCGGGGAGCTGTTTTTT.

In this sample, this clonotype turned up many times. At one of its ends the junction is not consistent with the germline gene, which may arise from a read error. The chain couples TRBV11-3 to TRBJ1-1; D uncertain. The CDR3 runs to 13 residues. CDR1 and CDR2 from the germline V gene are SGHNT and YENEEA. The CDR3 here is CASSIDRRFEAFF. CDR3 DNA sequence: TGTGCCAGCAGCATAGACCGGCGGTTTGAAGCTTTCTTT.

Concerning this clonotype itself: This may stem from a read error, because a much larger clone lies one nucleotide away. The CDR3 loop is CASSYSTKGVYGQYF. The DNA for the CDR3 is TGTGCCAGCAGTTACTCGACAAAAGGCGTATACGGGCAGTACTTC. The V and J genes are TRBV6-5 and TRBJ2-7, with unresolved D. In germline, CDR1 is MNHEY, CDR2 SVGAGI. CDR3 length equals 15 residues.

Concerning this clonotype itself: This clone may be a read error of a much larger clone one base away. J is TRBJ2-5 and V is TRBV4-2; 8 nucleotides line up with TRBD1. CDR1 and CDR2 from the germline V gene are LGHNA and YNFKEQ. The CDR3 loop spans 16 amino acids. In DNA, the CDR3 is TGTGCCAGCAGGCAAGATGGACAGGGTCCCAAAGAGACCCAGTACTTC. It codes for CASRQDGQGPKETQYF.

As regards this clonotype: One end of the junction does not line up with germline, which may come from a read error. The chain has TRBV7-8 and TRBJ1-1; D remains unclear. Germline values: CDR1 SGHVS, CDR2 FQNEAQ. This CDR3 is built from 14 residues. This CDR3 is CASSSQTLNTETFF. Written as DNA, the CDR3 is TGTGCCAGCAGCTCCCAAACACTGAACACTGAAACTTTCTTT.

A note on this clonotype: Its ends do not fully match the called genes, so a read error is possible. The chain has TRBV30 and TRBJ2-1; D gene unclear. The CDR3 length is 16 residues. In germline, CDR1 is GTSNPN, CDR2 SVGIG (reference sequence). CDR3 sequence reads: CTWSVLHGRGYNEQFF. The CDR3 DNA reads TGTACCTGGAGTGTACTGCATGGCCGAGGATACAATGAGCAGTTCTTC.

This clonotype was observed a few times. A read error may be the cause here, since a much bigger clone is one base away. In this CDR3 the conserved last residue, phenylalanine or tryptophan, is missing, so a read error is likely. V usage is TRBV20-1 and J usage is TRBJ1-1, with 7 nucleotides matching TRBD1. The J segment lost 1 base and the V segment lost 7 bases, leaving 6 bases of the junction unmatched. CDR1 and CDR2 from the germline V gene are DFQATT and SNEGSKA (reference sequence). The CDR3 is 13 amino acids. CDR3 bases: TGCAGTGGACAGGGAACGGCGAACACTGAAGCTTTCTCT. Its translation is CSGQGTANTEAFS.

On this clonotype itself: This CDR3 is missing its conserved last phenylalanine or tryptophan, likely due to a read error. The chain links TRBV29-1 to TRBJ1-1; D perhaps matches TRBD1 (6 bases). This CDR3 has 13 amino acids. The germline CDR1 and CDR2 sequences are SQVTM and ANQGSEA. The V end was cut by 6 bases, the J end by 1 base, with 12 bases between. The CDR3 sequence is CSVRGTRNTEAFY. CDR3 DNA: TGCAGCGTCCGCGGGACAAGGAACACTGAAGCTTTCTAT.

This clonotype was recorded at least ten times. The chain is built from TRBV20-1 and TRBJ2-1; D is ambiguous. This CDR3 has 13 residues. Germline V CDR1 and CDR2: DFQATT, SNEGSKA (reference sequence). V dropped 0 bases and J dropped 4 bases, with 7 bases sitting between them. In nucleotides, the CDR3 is TGCAGTGCTAGAGAAGATGCGTACAATGAGCAGTTCTTC. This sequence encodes CSAREDAYNEQFF.

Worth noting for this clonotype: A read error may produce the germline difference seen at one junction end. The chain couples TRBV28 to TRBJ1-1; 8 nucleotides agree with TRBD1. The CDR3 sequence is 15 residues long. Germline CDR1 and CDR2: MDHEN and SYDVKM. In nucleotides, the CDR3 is TGTGCCAGCAGTCCAAGGACAGGGAGGGGCACTGTAGCTTTCTTT. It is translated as CASSPRTGRGTVAFF.

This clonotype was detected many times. CDR3 sequence reads: CASRPGTGGTDTQYF. The CDR3 nucleotides read TGCGCCAGCAGGCCCGGGACAGGAGGGACAGATACGCAGTATTTT. This chain connects TRBV4-1 to TRBJ2-3, with TRBD1 matching over 8 bases. Germline-derived CDR1 and CDR2 are MGHRA and YSYEKL. This CDR3 comprises 15 residues. The J segment lost 3 bases and the V segment lost 6 bases, leaving 8 bases of the junction unmatched.

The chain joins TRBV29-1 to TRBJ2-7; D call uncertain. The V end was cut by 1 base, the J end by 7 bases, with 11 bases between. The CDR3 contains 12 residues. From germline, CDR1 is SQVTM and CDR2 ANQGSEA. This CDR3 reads CSVEGSGQEQYF. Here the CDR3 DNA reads TGCAGCGTTGAAGGTTCTGGTCAGGAGCAGTACTTC.

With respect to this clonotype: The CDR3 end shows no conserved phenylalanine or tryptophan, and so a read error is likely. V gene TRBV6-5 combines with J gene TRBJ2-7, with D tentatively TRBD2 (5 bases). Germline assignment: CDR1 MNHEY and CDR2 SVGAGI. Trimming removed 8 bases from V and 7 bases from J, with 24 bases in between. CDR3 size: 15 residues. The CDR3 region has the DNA TGTGCCAGCGGCAATGTGGGAGTCACTCGCTATGAGCAGTACTAC. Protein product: CASGNVGVTRYEQYY.

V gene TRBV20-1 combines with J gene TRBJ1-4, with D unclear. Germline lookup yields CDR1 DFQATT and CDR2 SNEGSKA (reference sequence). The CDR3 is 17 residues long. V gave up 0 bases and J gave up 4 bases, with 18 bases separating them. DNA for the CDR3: TGCAGTGCTAGAGATCGGGGTTCGGCGCGCTTTAATGAAAAACTGTTTTTT. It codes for CSARDRGSARFNEKLFF.

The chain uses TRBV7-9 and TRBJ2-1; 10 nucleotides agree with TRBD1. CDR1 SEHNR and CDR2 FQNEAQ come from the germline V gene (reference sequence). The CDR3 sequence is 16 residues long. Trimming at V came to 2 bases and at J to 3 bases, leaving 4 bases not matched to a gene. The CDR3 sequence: CASSLFGTGDYNEQFF. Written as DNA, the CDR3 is TGTGCCAGCAGCTTATTTGGGACAGGGGACTACAATGAGCAGTTCTTC. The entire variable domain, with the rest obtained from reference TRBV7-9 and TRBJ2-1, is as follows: DTGVSQNPRHKITKRGQNVTFRCDPISEHNRLYWYRQTLGQGPEFLTYFQNEAQLEKSRLLSDRFSAERPKGSFSTLEIQRTEQGDSAMYLCASSLFGTGDYNEQFFGPGTRLTVL.

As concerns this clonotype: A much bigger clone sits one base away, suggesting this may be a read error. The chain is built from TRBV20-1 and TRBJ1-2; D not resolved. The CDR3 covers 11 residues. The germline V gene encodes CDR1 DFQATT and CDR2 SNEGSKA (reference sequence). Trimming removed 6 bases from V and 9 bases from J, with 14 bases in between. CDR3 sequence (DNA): TGCAGTGCGCAGGCCGTGGATAGCTACACCTTC. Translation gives CSAQAVDSYTF.

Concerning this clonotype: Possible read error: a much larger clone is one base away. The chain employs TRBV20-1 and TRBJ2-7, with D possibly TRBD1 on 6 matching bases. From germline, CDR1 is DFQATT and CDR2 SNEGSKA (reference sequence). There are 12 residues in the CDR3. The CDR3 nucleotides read TGCAGAGCTAGCCACAGGGACGGCGAGCAGTACTTC. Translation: CRASHRDGEQYF.

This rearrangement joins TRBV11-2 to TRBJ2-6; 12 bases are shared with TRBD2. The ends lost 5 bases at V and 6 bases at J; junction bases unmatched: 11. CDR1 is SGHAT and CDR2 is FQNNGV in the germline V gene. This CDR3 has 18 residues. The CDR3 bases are TGTGCCAGCAGCCCTCCGGGACTAGCGGGCGCTGCGGCCAACGTCCTGACTTTC. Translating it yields CASSPPGLAGAAANVLTF.

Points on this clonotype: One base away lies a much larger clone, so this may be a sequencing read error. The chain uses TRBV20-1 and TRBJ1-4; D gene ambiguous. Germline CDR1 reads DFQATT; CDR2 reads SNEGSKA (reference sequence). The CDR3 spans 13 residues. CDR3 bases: TGCAATGCTCCCTCCGAGGAGGGTGAAAAACTGTTTTTT. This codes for CNAPSEEGEKLFF.